Only a few counts were recorded for the clone carrying this TCR beta chain. Its antigen is undetermined. Using immunoSEQ multiplex PCR, the repertoire was profiled, and TCRdb retains in-frame clones only, with some absent. The profile shows more than 75,000 clones, about 89% of them singletons. The length of the CDR3 is 15 residues. Germline CDR1 reads SGDLS; CDR2 reads YYNGEE. V shed 4 bases and J 6 bases; nucleotides not matched to a gene: 11. This entry is derived from a study of T cell responses to AZD1222 COVID-19 vaccine. Study results and caveats: Most donors were white British, females outnumbered males, and clonal diversity was possibly underestimated. Only five or six people who got AZD1222 tested seropositive at baseline.

The chain couples TRBV9 to TRBJ1-2; 8 nucleotides line up with TRBD1. The sample consisted of peripheral blood, taken on day 0 of AZD1222 vaccination. The TCR comes from an adult in good health. This CDR3 reads CASSPTGTGDHGYTF. For the CDR3, the DNA is TGTGCCAGCAGCCCGACCGGGACAGGTGATCATGGCTACACCTTC. Full variable domain (rest looked up from reference TRBV9 and TRBJ1-2): DSGVTQTPKHLITATGQRVTLRCSPRSGDLSVYWYQQSLDQGLQFLIQYYNGEERAKGNILERFSAQQFPDLHSELNLSSLELGDSALYFCASSPTGTGDHGYTFGSGTRLTVV.